Listed below are T cell receptor beta chains from one sample, sequenced in a study of CD8+ T cells in alopecia areata. Sequencing used immunoSEQ multiplex PCR; TCRdb keeps in-frame clones, though not all of them. The sample gives hundreds of thousands of clones, roughly two thirds of which show up once; 0.95% to 1.5% is in the top ten. The specimen was CD4+ T cells sorted from blood, collected at week 0. The source is a human donor with alopecia areata. Each CDR3 is given with its conserved first and last residue. D genes are given only for firm matches. Size values are once, few and many counts, or a class for expanded clones, and some rows have none.

V gene,J gene,CDR3 length,D gene,clone size,CDR3 protein,CDR3 DNA
TRBV30,TRBJ2-1,12,NA,NA,CAWSRPANEQFF,TGTGCCTGGAGCCGACCGGCCAATGAGCAGTTCTTC
TRBV28,TRBJ2-5,12,NA,NA,CASRPGRETQYF,TGTGCCAGCCGGCCGGGCCGGGAGACCCAGTACTTC
TRBV14,TRBJ1-2,13,NA,NA,CASSQVPNYGYTF,TGTGCCAGCAGCCAAGTCCCCAACTATGGCTACACCTTC
TRBV29-1,TRBJ1-3,13,NA,NA,CSVKTSSGNTIYF,TGCAGCGTAAAGACATCCTCTGGAAACACCATATATTTT
TRBV30,TRBJ2-7,13,NA,NA,CASWRDRPYEQYF,TGTGCCTCTTGGCGGGACCGACCCTACGAGCAGTACTTC
TRBV10-3,TRBJ2-5,14,TRBD1,few,CAISGQGSPETQYF,TGTGCCATCAGTGGACAGGGATCTCCGGAGACCCAGTACTTC
TRBV2,TRBJ1-1,13,TRBD1,NA,CASSADRALEAFF,TGTGCCAGCAGTGCCGACAGGGCCCTTGAAGCTTTCTTT
TRBV30,TRBJ2-2,13,NA,NA,CAWSGQSTGELFF,TGTGCCTGGAGCGGACAGTCCACCGGGGAGCTGTTTTTT
TRBV4-2,TRBJ1-5,16,TRBD1,few,CASSQVPGTANQPQHF,TGTGCCAGCAGCCAAGTTCCCGGGACAGCAAATCAGCCCCAGCATTTT
TRBV30,TRBJ1-2,17,TRBD1,NA,CAWSPLIDRGRFYGYTF,TGTGCCTGGAGTCCCCTCATCGACAGGGGAAGATTCTATGGCTACACCTTC
TRBV2,TRBJ2-7,12,TRBD1,NA,CAGRDRGYEQYF,TGTGCCGGACGGGACAGGGGCTACGAGCAGTACTTC
TRBV5-1,TRBJ2-3,15,TRBD2,NA,CASSFSGGPTDTQYF,TGCGCCAGCAGCTTTAGCGGGGGGCCCACAGATACGCAGTATTTT
TRBV5-1,TRBJ2-5,14,NA,NA,CASRPTAAQETQYF,TGCGCCAGCAGACCGACAGCAGCCCAAGAGACCCAGTACTTC
TRBV10-3,TRBJ2-6,13,NA,NA,CAITSSGANVLTF,TGTGCCATCACTAGCTCTGGGGCCAACGTCCTGACTTTC
TRBV5-1,TRBJ1-4,15,NA,once,CASSSAGQANEKLFF,TGCGCCAGCAGCTCGGCTGGGCAGGCTAATGAAAAACTGTTTTTT
TRBV29-1,TRBJ1-3,13,NA,NA,CSVAVLEGNTIYF,TGCAGCGTTGCGGTGCTGGAGGGAAACACCATATATTTT
TRBV30,TRBJ2-6,13,NA,NA,CAWSRPGANVLTF,TGTGCCTGGAGTCGTCCCGGGGCCAACGTCCTGACTTTC
TRBV30,TRBJ1-5,13,NA,once,CAWSQQGNQPQHF,TGTGCCTGGAGCCAACAGGGCAATCAGCCCCAGCATTTT
TRBV4-2,TRBJ1-4,15,NA,NA,CASSQVQAQDEKLFF,TGTGCCAGCAGCCAAGTCCAGGCTCAGGATGAAAAACTGTTTTTT
TRBV30,TRBJ1-1,13,NA,NA,CACSWSANTEAFF,TGTGCCTGTTCTTGGAGTGCGAACACTGAAGCTTTCTTT
TRBV29-1,TRBJ1-3,13,NA,NA,CSVRRNSGNTIYF,TGCAGCGTTCGTCGAAACTCTGGAAACACCATATATTTT
TRBV25-1,TRBJ2-1,14,NA,few,CASSESGGFNEQFF,TGTGCCAGCAGTGAGTCTGGGGGCTTCAATGAGCAGTTCTTC
TRBV7-2,TRBJ1-2,15,NA,NA,CASSLGMGSYGGYTF,TGTGCCAGCAGCTTAGGAATGGGCTCTTACGGTGGCTACACCTTC
TRBV29-1,TRBJ1-2,12,NA,NA,CSAVRDVYGYTF,TGCAGCGCTGTCCGGGACGTCTATGGCTACACCTTC
TRBV30,TRBJ2-2,14,NA,once,CAWRKAGGNGELFF,TGTGCCTGGAGGAAGGCAGGCGGTAACGGGGAGCTGTTTTTT
TRBV5-1,TRBJ1-5,13,NA,few,CASSLDGNQPQHF,TGCGCCAGCAGCTTGGATGGCAATCAGCCCCAGCATTTT
TRBV5-6,TRBJ2-2,16,TRBD1,once,CASRDAGTERTGELFF,TGTGCCAGCAGAGACGCCGGGACAGAGCGCACCGGGGAGCTGTTTTTT
TRBV27,TRBJ2-7,13,TRBD1,NA,CASSLDRNYEQYF,TGTGCCAGCAGTTTGGACAGGAACTACGAGCAGTACTTC
TRBV29-1,TRBJ2-7,13,NA,NA,CSVASQGPYEQYF,TGCAGCGTCGCCAGTCAGGGACCCTACGAGCAGTACTTC
TRBV29-1,TRBJ2-3,12,TRBD1,NA,CSVAGGFDTQYF,TGCAGCGTTGCAGGGGGCTTCGATACGCAGTATTTT
TRBV23-1,TRBJ2-3,18,TRBD2,NA,CASSQSGPTSGDLDTQYF,TGCGCCAGCAGTCAATCGGGGCCCACTAGCGGGGACTTAGATACGCAGTATTTT
TRBV6-5,TRBJ1-2,12,NA,NA,CASSSREYGYTF,TGTGCCAGCAGTTCCAGGGAGTATGGCTACACCTTC
TRBV4-1,TRBJ1-2,13,NA,NA,CASSQDLDYGYTF,TGCGCCAGCAGCCAAGATCTGGATTATGGCTACACCTTC
TRBV7-9,TRBJ2-1,17,NA,NA,CASSLATGVSSYNEQFF,TGTGCCAGCAGCTTAGCGACGGGGGTTAGCTCCTACAATGAGCAGTTCTTC
TRBV7-9,TRBJ2-3,16,NA,NA,CASSLGLRGGTDTQYF,TGTGCCAGCAGCTTAGGGCTCAGGGGAGGCACAGATACGCAGTATTTT
TRBV5-1,TRBJ2-7,14,NA,NA,CASSFGQGLAEQYF,TGCGCCAGCAGCTTCGGGCAGGGGTTGGCCGAGCAGTACTTC
TRBV29-1,TRBJ2-5,13,NA,once,CSVEGGSQETQYF,TGCAGCGTTGAAGGGGGTAGCCAAGAGACCCAGTACTTC
TRBV12-5,TRBJ2-7,14,TRBD1,once,CASAAPGQRNEQYF,TGTGCTAGTGCCGCCCCGGGACAGAGAAACGAGCAGTACTTC
TRBV4-3,TRBJ2-7,14,NA,NA,CASSQDELRVAQYF,TGCGCCAGCAGCCAAGATGAGCTGAGGGTGGCGCAGTACTTC
TRBV13,TRBJ2-3,15,TRBD2,NA,CASLVSSGGTDTQYF,TGTGCCAGCTTAGTGTCTAGCGGGGGCACAGATACGCAGTATTTT
TRBV7-2,TRBJ1-2,14,TRBD1,NA,CASSSGTGIYGYTF,TGTGCCAGCAGCTCCGGGACAGGAATATATGGCTACACCTTC